This record looks at one T cell receptor beta chain sequence and its context. V was clipped by 1 base and J by 11 bases, with 17 bases between them. CDR1 is LGHNA and CDR2 is YSLEER in the germline V gene. CDR3 length equals 14 residues. The data derive from a study of T-cell memory formation after mild COVID-19. One entry per CDR3 protein results from TCRdb running MiXCR on the 5' RACE reads. Of roughly 400,000 distinct CDR3 sequences listed, approximately 16% are singletons. This sequence was found in a man between 18 and 35 years old who had mild COVID-19 (a few samples of this study predate the infection). Cell type and time point are not known. Specimen: PBMCs or a T cell subset sorted from them (not recorded which). The rearrangement uses TRBV4-3 and TRBJ1-1; no clear D gene. DNA for the CDR3: TGCGCCAGCAGCCAAGGACGGCGAGGTACTGGGGCTTTCTTT. This encodes CASSQGRRGTGAFF.